Following are 22 T cell receptor beta chains from one sample sequenced in a study of blood T cell repertoires in COVID-19. Sequencing used immunoSEQ multiplex PCR; TCRdb keeps in-frame clones, though not all of them. Among about 110,000 clones listed, 71% were seen once. Sequences were obtained from peripheral blood. These receptors all stem from a woman aged 35 to 49 with acute or convalescent COVID-19.

The V gene is TRBV7-2, the J gene TRBJ1-5; 7 bases fit TRBD1. With 5 bases clipped from V and 1 base from J, the junction kept 8 bases outside the gene matches. The germline gives CDR1 SGHTA, CDR2 FQGNSA. The CDR3 length is 16 residues. The CDR3 spells CASSPRTGTSNQPQHF. CDR3 in DNA: TGTGCCAGCAGCCCCAGGACAGGTACGAGCAATCAGCCCCAGCATTTT.

The chain has TRBV5-6 and TRBJ2-1, with D maybe TRBD1 (6 bases). The germline gives CDR1 SGHDT, CDR2 YYEEEE. CDR3 length: 16 amino acids. Trimming cost V 0 bases and J 1 base, with 11 bases left between them. The DNA of the CDR3 is TGTGCCAGCAGCTTGGGAACAGGGTTATCCTACAATGAGCAGTTCTTC. Protein: CASSLGTGLSYNEQFF. Using reference TRBV5-6 and TRBJ2-1 for the parts outside the CDR3, the full variable domain is DAGVTQSPTHLIKTRGQQVTLRCSPKSGHDTVSWYQQALGQGPQFIFQYYEEEERQRGNFPDRFSGHQFPNYSSELNVNALLLGDSALYLCASSLGTGLSYNEQFFGPGTRLTVL.

The chain employs TRBV6-5 and TRBJ2-5, with TRBD2 matching over 11 bases. The length of the CDR3 is 15 residues. Germline trimming cut 6 bases from V and 4 bases from J; bases unmatched to any gene: 7. Germline V gene data show CDR1 as MNHEY and CDR2 as SVGAGI. CDR3 DNA: TGTGCCAGCAGGGTAGCGGGGGGGCCGCGAGAGACCCAGTACTTC. Protein product: CASRVAGGPRETQYF.

The V gene is TRBV30, the J gene TRBJ1-1; unclear D gene. Germline V gene lookup returns CDR1 GTSNPN and CDR2 SVGIG (reference sequence). The CDR3 loop spans 14 amino acids. V lost 2 bases to trimming and J lost 6 bases, with 16 bases between them. DNA of the CDR3: TGTGCCTGGAGTCGCCTCCTGGAGGTCCCTGAAGCTTTCTTT. Its translation: CAWSRLLEVPEAFF.

V is TRBV4-1 and J is TRBJ2-1; the D gene is possibly TRBD2 (7 bases). V dropped 4 bases and J dropped 0 bases, with 16 bases sitting between them. CDR1 and CDR2 from the germline V gene are MGHRA and YSYEKL. CDR3 length: 17 amino acids. The CDR3 region is CASSRSSRGASYNEQFF. In nucleotides, the CDR3 is TGCGCCAGCAGCCGTAGCTCACGGGGGGCCTCCTACAATGAGCAGTTCTTC.

The rearrangement uses TRBV9 and TRBJ2-5, with 8 bases aligning to TRBD1. CDR3 size: 16 residues. V was clipped by 2 bases and J by 4 bases; unmatched bases: 10. Germline V gene sequence: CDR1 SGDLS, CDR2 YYNGEE. DNA for the CDR3: TGTGCCAGCAGCGTCGGACAGGGACCATCATCAGAGACCCAGTACTTC. Amino acid sequence: CASSVGQGPSSETQYF. Using reference TRBV9 and TRBJ2-5 for the parts outside the CDR3, the full variable domain is DSGVTQTPKHLITATGQRVTLRCSPRSGDLSVYWYQQSLDQGLQFLIQYYNGEERAKGNILERFSAQQFPDLHSELNLSSLELGDSALYFCASSVGQGPSSETQYFGPGTRLLVL.

J is TRBJ2-5 and V is TRBV5-4; D not certain. The CDR3 contains 13 residues. Deletions cut 0 bases from V and 2 bases from J, with 5 bases between. Germline CDR1 reads SGHNT; CDR2 reads YYREEE (reference sequence). For the CDR3, the DNA is TGTGCCAGCAGCTTGGGGCAACAAGAGACCCAGTACTTC. This translates into CASSLGQQETQYF.

The CDR3 region has the DNA TGTGCCAGCAGCCAAGGAGGATCCCCCTATAATTCACCCCTCCACTTT. Residues: CASSQGGSPYNSPLHF. The chain couples TRBV3-1 (or the pseudogene TRBV3-2) to TRBJ1-6; D gene ambiguous. The CDR3 loop spans 16 amino acids. V lost 1 base and J 2 bases, leaving 9 bases between the germline ends. CDR1 and CDR2 (germline): LGHDT, YNNKEL (reference sequence).

The J gene is TRBJ1-3, the V gene TRBV7-9; D not certain. Deletions cut 4 bases from V and 0 bases from J, with 7 bases between. The CDR3 loop spans 14 amino acids. Germline loops: CDR1 SEHNR, CDR2 FQNEAQ (reference sequence). In DNA, the CDR3 is TGTGCCAGCAGCTCGGGGAGCTCTGGAAACACCATATATTTT. Translated, it gives CASSSGSSGNTIYF. The whole variable domain, remainder taken from reference TRBV7-9 and TRBJ1-3, is DTGVSQNPRHKITKRGQNVTFRCDPISEHNRLYWYRQTLGQGPEFLTYFQNEAQLEKSRLLSDRFSAERPKGSFSTLEIQRTEQGDSAMYLCASSSGSSGNTIYFGEGSWLTVV.

Note on this clone: Other nucleotide sequences from this sample produce the same CDR3. The genes are TRBV19 and TRBJ2-5, with D possibly matching TRBD1 (6 bases). The germline V gene has CDR1 LNHDA and CDR2 SQIVND (reference sequence). Trimming removed 4 bases at V and 2 bases at J, with 11 bases between. The CDR3 has 14 residues. The CDR3 DNA sequence: TGTGCCAGTAGTAAAACACAGGGACAAGAGACCCAGTACTTC. Residues: CASSKTQGQETQYF.

This chain connects TRBV29-1 to TRBJ1-4; 7 nucleotides align to TRBD1. The germline V gene encodes CDR1 SQVTM and CDR2 ANQGSEA. CDR3 length: 15 amino acids. V lost 7 bases to trimming and J lost 5 bases; unmatched junction nucleotides: 13. This CDR3 is CSALGAGTENEKLFF. CDR3 nucleotides: TGCAGCGCCCTTGGGGCTGGGACAGAGAATGAAAAACTGTTTTTT.

The V gene is TRBV6-5, the J gene TRBJ1-1, with D possibly TRBD1 on 5 matching bases. CDR3 length: 12 residues. V was trimmed by 8 bases and J by 3 bases, leaving 10 bases between them. Per the germline V gene, CDR1 is MNHEY and CDR2 is SVGAGI. The CDR3 protein is CASWGGYTEAFF. In DNA, the CDR3 is TGTGCCAGCTGGGGCGGATACACTGAAGCTTTCTTT.

A word on this clone: With a much larger clone just one base away, this may be a read error. Other DNA sequences in this specimen translate into the identical CDR3. V and J are TRBV7-9 and TRBJ2-5, with D possibly TRBD1 on 5 matching bases. The length of the CDR3 is 14 residues. V lost 2 bases and J lost 5, with 12 bases in between. Germline lookup yields CDR1 SEHNR and CDR2 FQNEAQ (reference sequence). The CDR3 DNA is TGTGCCAGCAGCTTAAATGCAGGGCAGGAGACCCAGTACTTC. Amino acids: CASSLNAGQETQYF.

The genes are TRBV2 and TRBJ1-4, with 9 nucleotides matching TRBD1. Germline V gives CDR1 SNHLY, CDR2 FYNNEI. The V and J ends lost 6 bases and 7 bases, in that order; junction bases with no gene match: 6. This CDR3 spans 14 amino acids. CDR3 sequence reads: CASRGQGGSEKLFF. DNA of the CDR3: TGTGCCAGCAGGGGACAGGGCGGCAGTGAAAAACTGTTTTTT.

This clone was detected a few times. The chain has TRBV1 and TRBJ1-2; the DNA was not compared with TRBD1, the D call given in the table. TRBV1 is a listed pseudogene. The CDR3 is 18 amino acids. CDR3 in DNA: TGCACCAGCAGCCTAAGAGGGGCAGGGGGCGGAGGGGTGTATGGCTACACCTTC. This codes for CTSSLRGAGGGGVYGYTF.

The V and J genes are TRBV3-1 (or the pseudogene TRBV3-2) and TRBJ1-2; the match to TRBD1 covers 11 bases. The CDR3 runs to 17 residues. Per the germline V gene, CDR1 is LGHDT and CDR2 is YNNKEL (reference sequence). V was clipped by 0 bases and J by 7 bases; unmatched bases: 10. This CDR3 reads CASSQDYVGDRGSGYTF. The CDR3 coding sequence is TGTGCCAGCAGCCAAGATTATGTGGGGGACAGGGGGTCTGGCTACACCTTC.

The chain carries TRBV12-5 and TRBJ1-1, with D possibly being TRBD1 (5 bases). CDR3 length equals 12 residues. V dropped 4 bases and J dropped 5 bases, with 8 bases sitting between them. CDR1 and CDR2 (germline): LGHNT, FRNRAP. The CDR3 region is CASGWEGTEAFF. CDR3 bases: TGTGCTAGTGGTTGGGAGGGGACTGAAGCTTTCTTT.

The genes are TRBV9 and TRBJ2-1, with TRBD1 identical over 12 bases. V lost 3 bases and J lost 2; bases outside the gene matches: 3. CDR3 length: 16 residues. Germline CDR1 SGDLS, CDR2 YYNGEE. CDR3: CASSEGTGGAYNEQFF. CDR3 in DNA: TGTGCCAGCAGCGAAGGGACAGGGGGCGCCTACAATGAGCAGTTCTTC.

The chain joins TRBV7-2 to TRBJ1-2; D unclear. CDR1 is SGHTA, CDR2 FQGNSA, per germline. V shed 6 bases and J shed 5 bases, with 10 bases lying between them. CDR3 length equals 12 residues. CDR3: CASRDGIYGYTF. In nucleotides, the CDR3 is TGTGCCAGCAGGGACGGGATATATGGCTACACCTTC.

This chain connects TRBV6-6 to TRBJ2-7; D is ambiguous. Germline V gene lookup returns CDR1 MNHNY and CDR2 SVGAGI (reference sequence). CDR3 length: 13 amino acids. The V end was cut by 6 bases, the J end by 3 bases, with 12 bases between. The CDR3 coding sequence is TGTGCCAGCAGCACCCAAACAAGCTACGAGCAGTACTTC. Translated: CASSTQTSYEQYF.

The V call is TRBV5-6, the J call TRBJ2-4; the match to TRBD1 covers 10 bases. The CDR3 has 13 residues. Trimming cost V 5 bases and J 7 bases; bases outside gene matches: 3. CDR1 is SGHDT, CDR2 YYEEEE, per germline. The CDR3: CASRAGQGNIQYF. The CDR3 DNA reads as TGTGCCAGCAGGGCGGGACAGGGGAACATTCAGTACTTC.

This clone was detected only a few times. This chain joins TRBV20-1 and TRBJ1-5; no reliable D call. The germline CDR1 and CDR2 sequences are DFQATT and SNEGSKA (reference sequence). Trimming took 5 bases from V and 4 from J, leaving 3 bases between them. The CDR3 runs 10 residues. The chain's CDR3 is CSAQNQPQHF. The DNA for the CDR3 is TGCAGTGCTCAAAATCAGCCCCAGCATTTT.